Listed below are T cell receptor beta chains from one sample, sequenced in a study of blood T cell repertoires in COVID-19. TCRdb's table, derived via immunoSEQ multiplex PCR, lists solely in-frame clones and lacks some. The sample carries around 390,000 clones, approximately 87% recorded once. Sequenced: PBMCs or T cells enriched from blood (not recorded which). The receptors derive from a woman between 45 and 65 years old who had recovered from COVID-19. CDR3s include the opening cysteine and the closing phenylalanine or tryptophan. Fields, in order: clone size, J gene, V gene, D gene, CDR3 DNA, CDR3 protein. A D gene is named only where the DNA matches it firmly. Size tells how often a clone was seen (once, few, many) or the class of an expanded clone, and some rows leave it out.

>-|TRBJ1-4|TRBV3-1/TRBV3-2|-
TGTGCCAGCAGCCAAGACCGGAGAAGTGCAACTAATGAAAAACTGTTTTTT
CASSQDRRSATNEKLFF
>-|TRBJ2-6|TRBV27|-
TGTGCCAGCAGGATGGCTAGCTCGACCATCGGTGGGGCCAACGTCCTGACTTTC
CASRMASSTIGGANVLTF
>-|TRBJ1-2|TRBV19|TRBD1
TGTGCCAGTAGCAGGACAGGGGAGAATATGCGGGATGGCTACACCTTC
CASSRTGENMRDGYTF
>-|TRBJ1-5|TRBV7-2|-
TGTGCCAGCAGCTGGTCCATTACGGGGAGCAATCAGCCCCAGCATTTT
CASSWSITGSNQPQHF
>-|TRBJ2-7|TRBV5-6|-
TGTGCCAGCAGCTTGGCCCTGAACACCCGGGCCTACGAGCAGTACTTC
CASSLALNTRAYEQYF
>-|TRBJ2-7|TRBV27|TRBD1
TGTGCCAGCAGTAAACCCGGGACAGGGGCCTACGAGCAGTACTTC
CASSKPGTGAYEQYF
>-|TRBJ1-1|TRBV24-1|-
TGTGCCACCAGTGAGGCGGGGGCAGGGAACACTGAAGCTTTCTTT
CATSEAGAGNTEAFF
>-|TRBJ2-2|TRBV6-5|-
TGTGCCAGCAGTTATAGGGCAGGGCTGAACACCGGGGAGCTGTTTTTT
CASSYRAGLNTGELFF
>-|TRBJ1-2|TRBV29-1|TRBD1
TGCAGCGTTTGGACAGGGGCAATCTATGGCTACACCTTC
CSVWTGAIYGYTF
>few|TRBJ1-1|TRBV19|-
TGTGCCAGTAGTATAGATCTTTTAACAGGAGAATACACTGAAGCTTTCTTT
CASSIDLLTGEYTEAFF
>-|TRBJ1-5|TRBV24-1|-
TGTGCCACCAGTGACAGGGTTAGCAATCAGCCCCAGCATTTT
CATSDRVSNQPQHF
>-|TRBJ2-1|TRBV5-6|TRBD1
TGTGCCAGCAGCTCAGGGGGCAATGAGCAGTTCTTC
CASSSGGNEQFF
>-|TRBJ2-2|TRBV6-6|-
TGTGCCAGCAGTTACCGGGACACCCACACCGGGGAGCTGTTTTTT
CASSYRDTHTGELFF
>-|TRBJ2-1|TRBV19|TRBD2
TGTGCCAGTAGTGGAAGGACTAGCGGGGGAGCCGAATCCTACAATGAGCAGTTCTTC
CASSGRTSGGAESYNEQFF
>few|TRBJ1-1|TRBV12-3/TRBV12-4|-
-
CASSPSGQGAFF
>-|TRBJ2-7|TRBV28|-
TGTGCCAGCAGTGTAACGGGACAATACTCCGAGCAGTACTTC
CASSVTGQYSEQYF
>-|TRBJ1-5|TRBV30|-
TGTGCCTGGAGTGTCGAGGCGGGGAATCAGCCCCAGCATTTT
CAWSVEAGNQPQHF
>-|TRBJ2-1|TRBV4-1|-
TGCGCCAGCAGCCAAGCTTTGCCGGTTTACAATGAGCAGTTCTTC
CASSQALPVYNEQFF
>few|TRBJ1-1|TRBV20-1|-
TGCAGTGCGCCGTTGGGGGGAAAAGCTTTCTTT
CSAPLGGKAFF
>-|TRBJ1-2|TRBV6-5|-
TGTGCCAGCAGATCCCGGACAGAGAACTATGGCTACACCTTC
CASRSRTENYGYTF
>-|TRBJ2-2|TRBV24-1|-
TGTGCCACCCGGGGTGGGACCGGGGAGCTGTTTTTT
CATRGGTGELFF
>-|TRBJ2-3|TRBV5-6|TRBD2
TGTGCCGCGGAGACTAGCGGGTCCAACACAGATACGCAGTATTTT
CAAETSGSNTDTQYF
>-|TRBJ1-2|TRBV2|-
TGTGCCAGCTCCTCGGGGTATGGCTACACCTTC
CASSSGYGYTF
>-|TRBJ1-2|TRBV28|TRBD1
TGTGCCAGCCGACAGGGGGCGGTGGAAATTAGCCGTGGACTTAACTATGGCTACACCTTC
CASRQGAVEISRGLNYGYTF
>-|TRBJ2-7|TRBV27|TRBD2
TGTGCCAGCAGCCCGGGGGGGGGACGATACGAGCAGTACTTC
CASSPGGGRYEQYF
>-|TRBJ2-2|TRBV5-1|-
TGCGCCAGCAGCCAGACACCAGGGGTCACCGCGAACACCGGGGAGCTGTTTTTT
CASSQTPGVTANTGELFF
>-|TRBJ1-4|TRBV27|-
TGTGCCAGCAGACCGGGGGTGGGCACAACTAATGAAAAACTGTTTTTT
CASRPGVGTTNEKLFF
>few|TRBJ1-2|TRBV30|-
TGTGCCTGGACGGCCCCCAGGGTCTTGTATGGCTACACCTTC
CAWTAPRVLYGYTF
>few|TRBJ1-5|TRBV28|-
TGTGCCAGCGTAACCCCCGGCAGGCTCGGTCAGCCCCAGCATTTT
CASVTPGRLGQPQHF
>-|TRBJ2-7|TRBV6-1|TRBD1
TGTGCCAGCAGTGAAATGGGGACAGGGGTCTACGAGCAGTACTTC
CASSEMGTGVYEQYF
>once|TRBJ1-5|TRBV6-5|-
TGTGCCAGCATCAGCCTCCAGACCGCGGATCAGCCCCAGCATTTT
CASISLQTADQPQHF
>once|TRBJ2-3|TRBV6-5|TRBD1
TGTGCCAGCAGTTACCTGACAGGGATGGCAGATACGCAGTATTTT
CASSYLTGMADTQYF
>-|TRBJ2-3|TRBV9|-
TGTGCCAGCAGCGCGGGAGATACGCAGTATTTT
CASSAGDTQYF
>once|TRBJ2-3|TRBV3-1/TRBV3-2|TRBD2
TGTGCCAGCAGCCAAGAAGGGACTATCTACACAGATACGCAGTATTTT
CASSQEGTIYTDTQYF
>-|TRBJ2-2|TRBV6-2/TRBV6-3|TRBD2
TGTGCCAGCAGCTTCGGCGGGGGGGCAAACACCGGGGAGCTGTTTTTT
CASSFGGGANTGELFF
>-|TRBJ2-1|TRBV7-2|-
TGTGCCAGCAGCTTAGCGGGGGGACCACACAATGAGCAGTTCTTC
CASSLAGGPHNEQFF
>-|TRBJ2-1|TRBV7-3|TRBD2
TGTGCCAGCAGCCCTAGCGGGGGGGCGATCGATGAGCAGTTCTTC
CASSPSGGAIDEQFF
>-|TRBJ1-3|TRBV28|-
TGTGCCAGCAGTTTTCAGGGCAGGCCGAGCTCTGGAAACACCATATATTTT
CASSFQGRPSSGNTIYF
>-|TRBJ2-1|TRBV19|TRBD1
TGTGCCAGTAGTAACAACAGGGGGGTGACCTACAATGAGCAGTTCTTC
CASSNNRGVTYNEQFF